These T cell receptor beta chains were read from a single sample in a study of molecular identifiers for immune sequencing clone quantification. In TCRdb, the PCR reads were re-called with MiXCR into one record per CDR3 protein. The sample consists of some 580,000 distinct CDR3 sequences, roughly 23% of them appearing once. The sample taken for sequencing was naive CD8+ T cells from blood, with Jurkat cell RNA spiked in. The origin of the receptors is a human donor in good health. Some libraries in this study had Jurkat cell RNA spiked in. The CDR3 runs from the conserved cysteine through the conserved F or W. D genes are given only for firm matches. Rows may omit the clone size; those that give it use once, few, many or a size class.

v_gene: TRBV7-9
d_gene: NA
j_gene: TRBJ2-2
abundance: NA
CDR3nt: TGTGCCGGACGAGGGACTGTAAACACCGGGGAGCAGTTTTTT
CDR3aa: CAGRGTVNTGEQFF

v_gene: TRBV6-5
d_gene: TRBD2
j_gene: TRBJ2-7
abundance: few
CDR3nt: TGTACCAGCAGTTACCCCTCTAGCGGGGGGGGCCTCTACGAGCAGTACTTC
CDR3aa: CTSSYPSSGGGLYEQYF

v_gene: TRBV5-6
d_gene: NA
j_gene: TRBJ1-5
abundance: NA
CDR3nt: TGTGCCAGCAGCTTGGGACTCGTCCGACCGGGCCATCAGCCCCAGCATTTT
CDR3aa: CASSLGLVRPGHQPQHF

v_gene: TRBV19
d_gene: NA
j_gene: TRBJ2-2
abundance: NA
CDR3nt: TGTGCCTGTAGTCCTCACTCCACCGGGGAGCTGTTTTTT
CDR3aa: CACSPHSTGELFF

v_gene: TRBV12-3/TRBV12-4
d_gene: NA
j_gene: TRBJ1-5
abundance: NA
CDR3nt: TGTGCCAGCGGCCTCTTCGATCAGCCCCAGCATTTT
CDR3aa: CASGLFDQPQHF

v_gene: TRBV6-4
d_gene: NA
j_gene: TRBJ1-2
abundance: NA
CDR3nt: NA
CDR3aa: CASPGTYNCTF

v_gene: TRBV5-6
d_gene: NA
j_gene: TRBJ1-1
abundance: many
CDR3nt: TGTGCCAGCAGCTTGGGGACGGGTAGAGCTTTCTTT
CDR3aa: CASSLGTGRAFF

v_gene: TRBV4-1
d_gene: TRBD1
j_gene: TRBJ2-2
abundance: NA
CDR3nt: TGCGCCAGCAGCCAAGCCTCGAGACAGGGATCCGGGGAGCTGTTTTTT
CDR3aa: CASSQASRQGSGELFF

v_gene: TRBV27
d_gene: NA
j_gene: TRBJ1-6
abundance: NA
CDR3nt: TGTGCCAGCAGTTTGGGTCCGCGGGGTTCACCCCTCCACTTT
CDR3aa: CASSLGPRGSPLHF

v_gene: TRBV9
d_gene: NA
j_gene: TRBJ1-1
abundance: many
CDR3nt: TGTGCCAGCAGCCAACTGGGGGTTGAAGCTTTCTTT
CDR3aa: CASSQLGVEAFF

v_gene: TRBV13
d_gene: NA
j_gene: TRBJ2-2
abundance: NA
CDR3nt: TGTGCCAGCAGCTTAGGGCAGGGTCTTGCCGGGGAGCTGTTTTTT
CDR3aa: CASSLGQGLAGELFF

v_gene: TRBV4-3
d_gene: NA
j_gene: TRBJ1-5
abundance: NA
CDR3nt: TGCGCCAGCAGCCCCCTCGGGCCAGGGCACCCGGATCAGCCCCAGCATTTT
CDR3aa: CASSPLGPGHPDQPQHF

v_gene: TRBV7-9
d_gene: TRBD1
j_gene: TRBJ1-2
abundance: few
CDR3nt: TGTGCCAGCAGCCCCGGGACAGCGCGGGCGGGTTATGGCTACACCTTC
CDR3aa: CASSPGTARAGYGYTF

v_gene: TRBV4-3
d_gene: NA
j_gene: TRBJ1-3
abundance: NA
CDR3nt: TGCGCCAGCAGCCAAGTTAACGCAGGAACGAGCTCTGGAAACACCATATATTTT
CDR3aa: CASSQVNAGTSSGNTIYF

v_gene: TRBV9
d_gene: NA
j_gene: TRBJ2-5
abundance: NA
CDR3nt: TGTGCCAGCAGCGTACGGAGCCAAGAGACCCAGTACTTC
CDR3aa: CASSVRSQETQYF

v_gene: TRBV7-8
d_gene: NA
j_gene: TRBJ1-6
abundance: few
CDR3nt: TGTGCCAGCAGCTTAGGCGGGGGGTCCTATAATTCACCCCTCCACTTT
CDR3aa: CASSLGGGSYNSPLHF

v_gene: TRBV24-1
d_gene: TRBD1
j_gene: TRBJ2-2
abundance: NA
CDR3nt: TGTGCCACCAGTGACAGGGGGCCCGGGGAGCTGTTTTTT
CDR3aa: CATSDRGPGELFF

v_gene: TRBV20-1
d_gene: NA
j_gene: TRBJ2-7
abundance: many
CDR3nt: TGCAGTGCTAGAGGAAGGCAGGCAAATATCTACGAGCAGTACTTC
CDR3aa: CSARGRQANIYEQYF

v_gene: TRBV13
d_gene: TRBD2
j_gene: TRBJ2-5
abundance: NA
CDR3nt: TGTGCCAGCAGCCCACTCAAGGCGGGAGGGTGGGAGACCCAGTACTTC
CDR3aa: CASSPLKAGGWETQYF

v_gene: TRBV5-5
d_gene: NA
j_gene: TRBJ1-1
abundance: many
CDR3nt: TGTGCCAGCAGAGACGCCAACACTGAAGCTTTCTTT
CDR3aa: CASRDANTEAFF

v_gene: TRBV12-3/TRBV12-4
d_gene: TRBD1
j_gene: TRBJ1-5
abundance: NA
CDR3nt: TGTGCCAGCAGTTTGCAGGGGGCCAGCGTAGAGCCCCAGCATTTT
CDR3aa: CASSLQGASVEPQHF

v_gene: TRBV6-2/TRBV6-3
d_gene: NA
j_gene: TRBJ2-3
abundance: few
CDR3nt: TGTGCCAGCAGCCGAGCCCGCCAGGTGGCAGATACGCAGTATTTT
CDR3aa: CASSRARQVADTQYF

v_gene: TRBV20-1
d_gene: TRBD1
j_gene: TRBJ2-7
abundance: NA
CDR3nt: TGCAGTGCAGGGGACAGGTGCCCTTACTACGAGCAGTACTTC
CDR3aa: CSAGDRCPYYEQYF

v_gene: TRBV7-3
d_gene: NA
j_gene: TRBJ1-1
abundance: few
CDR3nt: TGTGCCAGCAGTGACAGGCTGGGGACTGAAGCTTTCTTT
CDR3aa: CASSDRLGTEAFF

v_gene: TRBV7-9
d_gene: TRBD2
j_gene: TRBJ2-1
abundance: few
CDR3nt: TGTGCCAGCAGCTATGGGACTAGCTACAATGAGCAGTTCTTC
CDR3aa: CASSYGTSYNEQFF

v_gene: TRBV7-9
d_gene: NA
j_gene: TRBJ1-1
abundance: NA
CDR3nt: TGTGCCAGCAGCTTGGGCAGGGCTGATTCGAACACTGAAGCTTTCTTT
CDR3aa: CASSLGRADSNTEAFF

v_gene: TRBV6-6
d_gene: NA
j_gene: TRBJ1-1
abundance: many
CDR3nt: TGTGCCAGCAGTCCTTCATCAGATGAAGCTTTCTTT
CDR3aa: CASSPSSDEAFF

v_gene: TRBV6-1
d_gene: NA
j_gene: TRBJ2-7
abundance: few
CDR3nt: TGTGCCAGCAGAGGGTCTATCAGTAGACACTACGAGCAGTACTTC
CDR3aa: CASRGSISRHYEQYF

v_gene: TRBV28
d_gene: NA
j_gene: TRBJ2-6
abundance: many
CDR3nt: TGTGCCAGCAGTCCCACCCCGGGACAACCCTCTGGGGCCAACGTCCTGACTTTC
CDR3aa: CASSPTPGQPSGANVLTF

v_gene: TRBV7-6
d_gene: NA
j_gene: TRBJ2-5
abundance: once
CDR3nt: TGTGCCAGCAGCATCCTCCCCCCCCGGCCGACAGGAGCACAAGAGACCCAGTACTTC
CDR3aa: CASSILPPRPTGAQETQYF

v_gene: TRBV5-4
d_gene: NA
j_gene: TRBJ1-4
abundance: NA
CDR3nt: TGTGCCAGCAGCTTGGGTTACAAGGGTAATGAAAAACTGTTTTTT
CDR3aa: CASSLGYKGNEKLFF

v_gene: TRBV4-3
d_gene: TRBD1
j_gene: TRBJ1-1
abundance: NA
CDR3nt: TGCGCCAGCAGCGAGGACAGGGGACGGATTGGTACTGAAGCTTTCTTT
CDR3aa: CASSEDRGRIGTEAFF

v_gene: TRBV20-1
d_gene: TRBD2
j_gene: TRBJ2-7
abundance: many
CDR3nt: TGCAGTGTCCCCGGACTAGCGGGGATCTACGAGCAGTACTTC
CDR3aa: CSVPGLAGIYEQYF

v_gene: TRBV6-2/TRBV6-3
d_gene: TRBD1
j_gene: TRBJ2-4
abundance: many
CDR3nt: TGTGCCAGCAGTGTACACAGGGGTCGGGCCAAAAACATTCAGTACTTC
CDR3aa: CASSVHRGRAKNIQYF

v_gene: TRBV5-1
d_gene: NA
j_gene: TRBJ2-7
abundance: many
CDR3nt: TGCGCCAGCAGCTCCTACACCGGGGCGGCCTACGAGCAGTACTTC
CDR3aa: CASSSYTGAAYEQYF

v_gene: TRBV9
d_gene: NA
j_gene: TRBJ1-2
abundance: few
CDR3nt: TGTGCCAGCAGCGTAGCGGGGGGGGCCAGTGGCTACACCTTC
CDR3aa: CASSVAGGASGYTF

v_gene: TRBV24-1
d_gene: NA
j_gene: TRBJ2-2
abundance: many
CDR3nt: TGTGCCACCAGTGATCCCGGGACATCCACCGGGGAGCTGTTTTTT
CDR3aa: CATSDPGTSTGELFF

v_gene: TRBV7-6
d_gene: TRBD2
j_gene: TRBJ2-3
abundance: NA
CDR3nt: TGTGCCAGCAGCTCGGGACTAGAAGATACGCAGTATTTT
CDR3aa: CASSSGLEDTQYF

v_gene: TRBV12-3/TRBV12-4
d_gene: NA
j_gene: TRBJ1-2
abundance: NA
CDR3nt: TGTGCCAGCGGTTTAGCGAGGGAGGGGCTAACCCTCTATGGCTACACCTTC
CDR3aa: CASGLAREGLTLYGYTF

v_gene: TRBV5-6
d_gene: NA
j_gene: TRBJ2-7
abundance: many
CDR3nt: TGTGCCAGCAGCCCGACGGACTTGGCTTACGAGCAGTACTTC
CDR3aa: CASSPTDLAYEQYF

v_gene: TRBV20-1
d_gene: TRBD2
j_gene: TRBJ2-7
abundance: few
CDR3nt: TGCAGTGCTAGCGAGCGGGGGCCCTCCTACGAGCAGTACTTC
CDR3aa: CSASERGPSYEQYF

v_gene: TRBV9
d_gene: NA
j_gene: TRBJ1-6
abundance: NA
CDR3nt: TGTGCCAGCAGCCATAAAGACGTTTTCAGCTCCTATAATTCACCCCTCCACTTT
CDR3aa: CASSHKDVFSSYNSPLHF

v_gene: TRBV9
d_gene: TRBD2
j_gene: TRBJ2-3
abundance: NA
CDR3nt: TGTGCCAGCAGCGAGCGGTCCAGACTAGCGGGAGGAGGAACAGATACGCAGTATTTT
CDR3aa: CASSERSRLAGGGTDTQYF

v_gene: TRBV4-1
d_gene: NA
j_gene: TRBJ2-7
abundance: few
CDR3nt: TGCGCCAGCAGCCAAGATCGGCCAGGGTTAATAGTCTACGAGCAGTACTTC
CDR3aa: CASSQDRPGLIVYEQYF

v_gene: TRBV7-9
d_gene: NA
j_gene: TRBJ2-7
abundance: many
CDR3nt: TGTGCCTCCTCTGGGGGAGAGCAGTACTTC
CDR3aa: CASSGGEQYF

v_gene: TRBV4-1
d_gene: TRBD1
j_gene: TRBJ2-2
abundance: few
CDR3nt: TGCGCCAGCAGCCAAGACGGGACAGGGACCGGGGAGCTGTTTTTT
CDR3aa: CASSQDGTGTGELFF

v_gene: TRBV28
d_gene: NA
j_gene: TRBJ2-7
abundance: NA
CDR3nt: TGTGCGAGCAGTCCCGAGCCCCGGTGGGACTACGAGCAGTACTTC
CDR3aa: CASSPEPRWDYEQYF

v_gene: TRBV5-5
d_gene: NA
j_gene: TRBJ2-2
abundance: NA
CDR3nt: TGTGCCAGCAGCTGGGGACGGCCGAACACCGGGGAGCTGTTTTTT
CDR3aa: CASSWGRPNTGELFF

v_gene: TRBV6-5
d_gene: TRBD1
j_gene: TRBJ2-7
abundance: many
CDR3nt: TGTGCCAGCAGAATCGGGACAGGGGACGCCTACGAGCAGTACTTC
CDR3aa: CASRIGTGDAYEQYF

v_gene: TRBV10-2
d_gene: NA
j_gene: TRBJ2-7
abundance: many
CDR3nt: TGCGCCAGCAGCACTAGCCGTACTGCCTACGAGCAGTACTTC
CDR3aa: CASSTSRTAYEQYF